Listed below are T cell receptor beta chains from one sample, sequenced in a study of T cell changes during pregnancy in multiple sclerosis. Assay used: immunoSEQ multiplex PCR; TCRdb lists only in-frame clones, some missing. The data contain around 60,000 clones, 88% of them seen just once; the ten biggest clones take up 1.5% to 2%. Sequencing used peripheral blood, obtained in the first trimester of pregnancy. The receptors shown here come from a female donor with multiple sclerosis, enrolled in a pregnancy study. Each CDR3 is given with its conserved first and last residue. The D gene is left open where the match is weak.

CASSLGGLAGDNEQFF TRBV5-1 TRBD2
CASSSGLAVSTDTQYF TRBV18 TRBD2
CAWSGRRGGGPYEQYF TRBV30 .
CASSQLSGLVNIQYF TRBV4-1 TRBD2
CASSLVPSGGSYEQYF TRBV7-2 TRBD2
CASSPRAGTGGRNEQFF TRBV18 TRBD1
CATSLRSDTEAFF TRBV15 .
CASSLAVGAGNEQFF TRBV5-4 .
CASSLTIARGNTIYF TRBV6-5 .
CASSFLAGGWSGEQYF TRBV27 TRBD2
CASSWGGRAINEQFF TRBV5-1 TRBD2
CASRTGSEGSGGYTF TRBV6-5 .
CASTDNGAAGTEAFF TRBV6-1 .
CASSLGGTGTSYGYTF TRBV7-8 .
CASSVGGQQETQYF TRBV9 TRBD1
CASSEGGGSNQPQHF TRBV9 .
CASSGTGNFAGEKLFF TRBV30 TRBD1
CASSWDKIGNTIYF TRBV5-1 .
CASSLTTSGTYEQYF TRBV5-4 TRBD2
CASSRLAGDMETQYF TRBV5-1 TRBD2
CASSDAAGPNEKLFF TRBV6-4 .
CASSGGQGETQYF TRBV5-1 .
CRSIRGTEAFF TRBV20-1 .
CASSEDRVGNTIYF TRBV28 TRBD1
CASSQELAGGNDEQFF TRBV4-2 TRBD2
CASSLGQISNQPQHF TRBV7-2 .
CASSCRQGIYEQYF TRBV11-1 TRBD1
CASRYGTRDEQYF TRBV5-6 .
CASSLDRGRTQYF TRBV14 TRBD1
CASSPRTSGNTGELFF TRBV19 TRBD2
CASSPSPGQGNTIYF TRBV18 TRBD1
CASRTREFDTEAFF TRBV5-1 .
CASSPGTGLDEQYF TRBV19 TRBD1
CASRPGGNTGELFF TRBV27 TRBD1
CASSLFGNSNQPQHF TRBV5-5 .
CASSWGLNNEQFF TRBV7-2 .
CASSKSTSSTDTQYF TRBV28 .
CASSITANQPQHF TRBV19 .
CASSFSQGEIGWGYTF TRBV27 TRBD1
CASRGDWTVTEAFF TRBV6-5 .
CASSPKIVF TRBV9 .
CASRGDLFWNQPQHF TRBV28 .
CASSSVGRGPLNTEAFF TRBV5-4 TRBD1
CASKGSGAGTAASYSNQPQHF TRBV27 TRBD1
CASSFRGLRQPQHF TRBV11-3 .
CASSSFYEQYF TRBV7-4 .
CASSLAQGSNQPQHF TRBV7-9 .
CASSLGLAGVGGSYNEQFF TRBV27 TRBD2